This T cell receptor (beta chain) stems from a study of control samples from healthy donors and cancer patients. Libraries were prepared by immunoSEQ multiplex PCR; TCRdb keeps only in-frame clonotypes and omits some of them. Among 120,000 or so clones, 90% were seen once, and the ten largest hold about 2.6%. Unmatched junction bases numbered 6, after V lost 6 bases and J lost 4 bases. The V gene's germline CDR1 is SQVTM and CDR2 ANQGSEA. CDR3 size: 12 residues. This clone was seen a few times. The sample taken for sequencing was blood. The rearrangement joins TRBV29-1 to TRBJ2-7; TRBD2 aligns across 7 bases. The sequence was obtained from a man aged 18-30 years in good health. The CDR3 sequence is CSVGGNTYEQYF. The CDR3 DNA sequence: TGCAGCGTGGGGGGGAACACATACGAGCAGTACTTC.